This T cell receptor beta chain was captured by sequencing in a study of human T cells and chemical hapten exposure. Indicated time point: pre-sensitization, week 0. Treatment in this sample: therapeutic diphenylcyclopropenone sensitization with weekly scalp DPC. Total RNA was isolated from unfractionated whole blood. The length of the CDR3 is 14 residues. CDR1 SGDLS and CDR2 YYNGEE come from the germline V gene. V gave up 5 bases and J gave up 2 bases, with 12 bases separating them. This clonotype was detected only a few times. A single record per CDR3 protein comes from TCRdb applying MiXCR to the RACE reads. This table holds tens of thousands of distinct CDR3 sequences, 9% to 15% found once.

Here the sequenced sample was whole blood, taken in connection with sensitization to the hapten diphenylcyclopropenone (DPC). The sequence was obtained from a woman aged 40 to 50 with alopecia areata. Some clones in this sample may be carry-over from other donors' samples. The J gene is TRBJ2-3, the V gene TRBV9; D assignment may be TRBD1 or TRBD2 (5 bases each). The DNA for the CDR3 is TGTGCCAGCAGTGTCTGGGGGTCCACAGATACGCAGTATTTT. Protein product: CASSVWGSTDTQYF.